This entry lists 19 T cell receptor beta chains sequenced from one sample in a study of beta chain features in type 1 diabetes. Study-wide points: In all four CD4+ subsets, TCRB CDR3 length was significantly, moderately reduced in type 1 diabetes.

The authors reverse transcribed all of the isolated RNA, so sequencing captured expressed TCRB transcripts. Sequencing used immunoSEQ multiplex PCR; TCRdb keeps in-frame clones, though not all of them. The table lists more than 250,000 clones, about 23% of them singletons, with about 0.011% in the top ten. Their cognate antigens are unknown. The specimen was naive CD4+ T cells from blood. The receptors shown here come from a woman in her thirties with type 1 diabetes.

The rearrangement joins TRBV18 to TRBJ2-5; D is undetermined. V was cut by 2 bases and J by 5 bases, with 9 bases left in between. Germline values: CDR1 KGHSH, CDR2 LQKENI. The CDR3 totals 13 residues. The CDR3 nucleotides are TGTGCCAGCTCACCAGCGGATGGGGAGACCCAGTACTTC. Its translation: CASSPADGETQYF.

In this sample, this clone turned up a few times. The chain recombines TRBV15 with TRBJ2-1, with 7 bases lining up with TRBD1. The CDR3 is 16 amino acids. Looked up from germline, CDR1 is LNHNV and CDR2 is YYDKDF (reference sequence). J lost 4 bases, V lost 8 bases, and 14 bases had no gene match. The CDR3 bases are TGTGCCACCGTGCAGGGGGACCTCCTCCGTTACAATGAGCAGTTCTTC. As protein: CATVQGDLLRYNEQFF.

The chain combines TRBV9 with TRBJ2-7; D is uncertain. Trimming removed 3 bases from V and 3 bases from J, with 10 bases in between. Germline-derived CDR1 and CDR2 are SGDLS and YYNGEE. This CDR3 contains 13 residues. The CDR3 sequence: CASSERLGYEQYF. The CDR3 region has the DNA TGTGCCAGCAGCGAAAGACTCGGCTACGAGCAGTACTTC.

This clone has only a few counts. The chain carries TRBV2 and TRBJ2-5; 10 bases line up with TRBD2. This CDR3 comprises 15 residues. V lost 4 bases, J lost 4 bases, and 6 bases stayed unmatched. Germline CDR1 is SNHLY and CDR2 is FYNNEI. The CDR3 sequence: CASSVLAGDGETQYF. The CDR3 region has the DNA TGTGCCAGCAGTGTCCTAGCGGGAGACGGAGAGACCCAGTACTTC.

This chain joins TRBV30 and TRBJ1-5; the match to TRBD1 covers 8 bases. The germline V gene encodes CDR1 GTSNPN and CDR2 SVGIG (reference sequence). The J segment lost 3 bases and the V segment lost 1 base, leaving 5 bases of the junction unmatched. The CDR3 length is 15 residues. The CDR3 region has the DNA TGTGCCTGGAGTGAGGGACAGGCCGTCAATCAGCCCCAGCATTTT. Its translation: CAWSEGQAVNQPQHF.

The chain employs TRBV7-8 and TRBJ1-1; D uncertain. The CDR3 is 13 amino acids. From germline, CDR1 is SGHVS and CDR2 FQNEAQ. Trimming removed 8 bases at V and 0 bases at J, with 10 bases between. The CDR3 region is CASGPFLNTEAFF. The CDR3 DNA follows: TGTGCCAGCGGGCCGTTCTTGAACACTGAAGCTTTCTTT.

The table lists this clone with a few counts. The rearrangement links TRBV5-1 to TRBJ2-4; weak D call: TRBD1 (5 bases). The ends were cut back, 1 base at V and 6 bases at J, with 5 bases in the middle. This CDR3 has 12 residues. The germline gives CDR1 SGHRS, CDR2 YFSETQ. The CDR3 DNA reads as TGCGCCAGCAGCTTGACAGGAAACATTCAGTACTTC. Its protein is CASSLTGNIQYF.

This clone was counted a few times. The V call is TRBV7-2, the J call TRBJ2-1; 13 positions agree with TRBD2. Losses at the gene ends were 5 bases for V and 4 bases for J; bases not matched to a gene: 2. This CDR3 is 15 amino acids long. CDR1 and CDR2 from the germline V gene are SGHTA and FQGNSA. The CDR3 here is CASSQTSGGYNEQFF. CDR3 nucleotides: TGTGCCAGCAGCCAGACTAGCGGGGGGTACAATGAGCAGTTCTTC.

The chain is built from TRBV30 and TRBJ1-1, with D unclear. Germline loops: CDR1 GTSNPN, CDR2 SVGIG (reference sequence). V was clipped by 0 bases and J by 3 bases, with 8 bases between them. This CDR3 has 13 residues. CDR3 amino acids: CAWSVQAYTEAFF. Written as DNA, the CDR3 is TGTGCCTGGAGTGTGCAGGCGTACACTGAAGCTTTCTTT. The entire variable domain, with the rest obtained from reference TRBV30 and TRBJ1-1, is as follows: SQTIHQWPATLVQPVGSPLSLECTVEGTSNPNLYWYRQAAGRGLQLLFYSVGIGQISSEVPQNLSASRPQDRQFILSSKKLLLSDSGFYLCAWSVQAYTEAFFGQGTRLTVV.

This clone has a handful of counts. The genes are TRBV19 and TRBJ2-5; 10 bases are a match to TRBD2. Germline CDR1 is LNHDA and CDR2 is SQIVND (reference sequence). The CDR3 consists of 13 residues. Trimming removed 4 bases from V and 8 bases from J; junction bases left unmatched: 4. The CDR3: CASSNVAGGTQYF. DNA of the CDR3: TGTGCCAGTAGTAACGTAGCGGGAGGAACCCAGTACTTC.

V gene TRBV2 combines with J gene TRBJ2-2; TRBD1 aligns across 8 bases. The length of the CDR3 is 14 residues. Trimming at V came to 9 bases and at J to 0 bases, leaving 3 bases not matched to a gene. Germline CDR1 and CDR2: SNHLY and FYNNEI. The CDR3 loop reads CARQGVSNTGELFF. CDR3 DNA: TGTGCCAGACAGGGGGTATCGAACACCGGGGAGCTGTTTTTT. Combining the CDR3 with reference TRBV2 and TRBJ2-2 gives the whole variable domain EPEVTQTPSHQVTQMGQEVILRCVPISNHLYFYWYRQILGQKVEFLVSFYNNEISEKSEIFDDQFSVERPDGSNFTLKIRSTKLEDSAMYFCARQGVSNTGELFFGEGSRLTVL.

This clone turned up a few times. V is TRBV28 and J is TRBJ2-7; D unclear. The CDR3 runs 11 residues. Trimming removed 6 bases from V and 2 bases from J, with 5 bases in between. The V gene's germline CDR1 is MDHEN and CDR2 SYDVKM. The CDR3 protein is CASSTPYEQYF. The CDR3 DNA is TGTGCCAGCAGCACACCCTACGAGCAGTACTTC.

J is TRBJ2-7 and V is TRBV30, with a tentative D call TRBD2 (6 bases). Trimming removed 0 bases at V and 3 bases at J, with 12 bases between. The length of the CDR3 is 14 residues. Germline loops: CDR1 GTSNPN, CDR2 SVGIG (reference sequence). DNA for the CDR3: TGTGCCTGGAGTGTTCAGCGGGCGCTCTACGAGCAGTACTTC. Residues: CAWSVQRALYEQYF.

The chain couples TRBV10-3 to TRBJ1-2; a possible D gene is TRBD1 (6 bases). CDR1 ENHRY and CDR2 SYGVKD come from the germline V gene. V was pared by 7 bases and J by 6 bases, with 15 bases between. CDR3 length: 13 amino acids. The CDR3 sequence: CAINTGSGDGYTF. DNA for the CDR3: TGTGCCATCAACACAGGGAGCGGTGATGGCTACACCTTC.

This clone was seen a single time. CDR3 nucleotides: TGTGCCAGCAGCCCGACAGACCACTCTGGAAACACCATATATTTT. Its translation: CASSPTDHSGNTIYF. The chain links TRBV11-1 to TRBJ1-3; the D gene is possibly TRBD1 (5 bases). Germline loops: CDR1 SGHAT, CDR2 FQDESV (reference sequence). The CDR3 length is 15 residues. Trimming shortened V by 5 bases and J by 0 bases, and 11 bases separated the two germline ends.

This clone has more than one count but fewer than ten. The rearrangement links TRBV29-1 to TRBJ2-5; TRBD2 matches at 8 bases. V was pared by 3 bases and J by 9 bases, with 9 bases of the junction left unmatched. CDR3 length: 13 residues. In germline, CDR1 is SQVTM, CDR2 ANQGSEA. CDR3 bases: TGCAGCGTTGAGAGTCCCGGGACTAGAGCCCAGTACTTC. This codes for CSVESPGTRAQYF.

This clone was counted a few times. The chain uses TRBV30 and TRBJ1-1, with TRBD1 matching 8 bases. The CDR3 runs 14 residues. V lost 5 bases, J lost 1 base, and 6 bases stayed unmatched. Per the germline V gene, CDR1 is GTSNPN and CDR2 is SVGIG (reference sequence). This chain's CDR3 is CAWLGQARNTEAFF. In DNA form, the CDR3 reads TGTGCCTGGCTGGGACAGGCGCGGAACACTGAAGCTTTCTTT. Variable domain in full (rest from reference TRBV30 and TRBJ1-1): SQTIHQWPATLVQPVGSPLSLECTVEGTSNPNLYWYRQAAGRGLQLLFYSVGIGQISSEVPQNLSASRPQDRQFILSSKKLLLSDSGFYLCAWLGQARNTEAFFGQGTRLTVV.

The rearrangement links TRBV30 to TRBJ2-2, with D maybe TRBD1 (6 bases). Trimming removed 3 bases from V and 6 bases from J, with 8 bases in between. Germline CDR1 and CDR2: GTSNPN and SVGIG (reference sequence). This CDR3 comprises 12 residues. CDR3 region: CAWRQGPGELFF. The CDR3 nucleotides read TGTGCCTGGAGGCAGGGGCCCGGGGAGCTGTTTTTT.

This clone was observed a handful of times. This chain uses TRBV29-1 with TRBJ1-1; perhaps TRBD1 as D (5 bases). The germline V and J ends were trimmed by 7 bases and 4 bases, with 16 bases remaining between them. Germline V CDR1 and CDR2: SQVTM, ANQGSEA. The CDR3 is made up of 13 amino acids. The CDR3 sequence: CSETGHGGTEAFF. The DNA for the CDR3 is TGCAGCGAAACAGGCCACGGGGGCACTGAAGCTTTCTTT.